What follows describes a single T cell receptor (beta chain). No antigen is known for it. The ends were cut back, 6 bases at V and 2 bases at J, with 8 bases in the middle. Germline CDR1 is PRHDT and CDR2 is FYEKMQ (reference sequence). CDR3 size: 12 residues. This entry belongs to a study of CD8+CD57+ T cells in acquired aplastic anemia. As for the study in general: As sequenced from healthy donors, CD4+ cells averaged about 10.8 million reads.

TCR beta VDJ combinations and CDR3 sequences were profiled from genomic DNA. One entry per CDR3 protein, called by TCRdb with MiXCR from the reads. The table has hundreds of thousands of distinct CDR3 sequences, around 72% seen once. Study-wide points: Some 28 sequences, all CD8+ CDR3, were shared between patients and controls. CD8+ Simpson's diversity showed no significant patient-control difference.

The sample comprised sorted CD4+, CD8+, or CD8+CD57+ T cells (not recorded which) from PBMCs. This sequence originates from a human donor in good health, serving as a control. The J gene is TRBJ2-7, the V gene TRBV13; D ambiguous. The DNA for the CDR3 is TGTGCCAGCAGTTTCCAGCCCTACGAGCAGTACTTC. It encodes CASSFQPYEQYF.